What follows is one T cell receptor (beta chain) and its context. What it binds is not known. The data originate from a study of T cell responses to AZD1222 COVID-19 vaccine. Study-wide results and caveats: Among AZD1222 vaccinees, only 5 to 7 were seropositive at baseline. At 160-218 and 743-854, vaccine-associated CD4 TCRs were dominant, and they spanned spike. Researchers took repertoire samples only after the peak T cell response had come. Increases in Spike-specific TCR breadth and depth were seen after two AZD1222 doses.

TCRdb keeps only in-frame clones here, not all; method: immunoSEQ multiplex PCR. This sample carries some 40,000 clones, 60% to 85% of them seen once, and the ten largest clones take about 3.9%. In germline, CDR1 is SGHRS, CDR2 YFSETQ. The V and J ends lost 5 bases and 8 bases respectively, with 19 bases between them. The CDR3 consists of 15 residues. This receptor was obtained from an adult in good health. The V and J genes are TRBV5-1 and TRBJ1-4; TRBD1 might be the D (5 bases). The input for sequencing was peripheral blood, taken on day 0 of AZD1222 vaccination. The DNA of the CDR3 is TGCGCCAGCAGGCTCCGGGACGCCAGTCGGGAAAAACTGTTTTTT. Amino acids: CASRLRDASREKLFF. The full variable domain, its missing parts supplied by reference TRBV5-1 and TRBJ1-4, is KAGVTQTPRYLIKTRGQQVTLSCSPISGHRSVSWYQQTPGQGLQFLFEYFSETQRNKGNFPGRFSGRQFSNSRSEMNVSTLELGDSALYLCASRLRDASREKLFFGSGTQLSVL.